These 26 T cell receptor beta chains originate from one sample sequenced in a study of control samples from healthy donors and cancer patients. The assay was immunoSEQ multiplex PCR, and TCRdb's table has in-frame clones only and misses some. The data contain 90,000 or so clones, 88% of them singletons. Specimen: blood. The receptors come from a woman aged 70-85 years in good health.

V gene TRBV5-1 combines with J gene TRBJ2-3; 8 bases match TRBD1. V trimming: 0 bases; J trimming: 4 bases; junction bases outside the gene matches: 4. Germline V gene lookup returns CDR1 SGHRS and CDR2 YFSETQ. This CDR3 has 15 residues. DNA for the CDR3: TGCGCCAGCAGCTTGGGCCCAGGGGGCCCAGATACGCAGTATTTT. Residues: CASSLGPGGPDTQYF.

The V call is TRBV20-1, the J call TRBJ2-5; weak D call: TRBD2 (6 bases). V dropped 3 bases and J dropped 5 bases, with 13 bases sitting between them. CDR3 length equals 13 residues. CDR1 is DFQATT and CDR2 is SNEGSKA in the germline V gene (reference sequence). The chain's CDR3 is CSASLPGVETQYF. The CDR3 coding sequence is TGCAGTGCTAGTCTCCCGGGAGTGGAGACCCAGTACTTC.

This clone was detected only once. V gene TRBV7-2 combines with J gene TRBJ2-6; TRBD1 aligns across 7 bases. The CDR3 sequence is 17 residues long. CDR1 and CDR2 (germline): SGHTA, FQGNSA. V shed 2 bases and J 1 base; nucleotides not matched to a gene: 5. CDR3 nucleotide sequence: TGTGCCAGCAGCTTACAGGGGGTAGTGTCTGGGGCCAACGTCCTGACTTTC. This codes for CASSLQGVVSGANVLTF.

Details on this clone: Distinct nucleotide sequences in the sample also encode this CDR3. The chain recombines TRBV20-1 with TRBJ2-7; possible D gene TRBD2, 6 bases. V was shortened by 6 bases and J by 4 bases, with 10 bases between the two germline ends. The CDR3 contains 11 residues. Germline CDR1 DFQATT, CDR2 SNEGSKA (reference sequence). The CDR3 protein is CSARGRYEQYF. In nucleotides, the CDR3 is TGCAGTGCCCGGGGGAGGTACGAGCAGTACTTC.

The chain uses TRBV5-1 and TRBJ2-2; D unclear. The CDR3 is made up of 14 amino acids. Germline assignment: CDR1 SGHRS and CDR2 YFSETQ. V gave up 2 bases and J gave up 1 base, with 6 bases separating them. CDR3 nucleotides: TGCGCCAGCAGCTTAACACAGAACACCGGGGAGCTGTTTTTT. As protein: CASSLTQNTGELFF. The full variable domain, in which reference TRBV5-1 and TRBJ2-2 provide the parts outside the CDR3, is KAGVTQTPRYLIKTRGQQVTLSCSPISGHRSVSWYQQTPGQGLQFLFEYFSETQRNKGNFPGRFSGRQFSNSRSEMNVSTLELGDSALYLCASSLTQNTGELFFGEGSRLTVL.

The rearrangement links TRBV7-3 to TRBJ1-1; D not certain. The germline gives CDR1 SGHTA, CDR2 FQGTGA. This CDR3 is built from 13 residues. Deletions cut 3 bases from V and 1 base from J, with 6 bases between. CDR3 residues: CASSLHRNTEAFF. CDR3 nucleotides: TGTGCCAGCAGCTTGCACAGGAACACTGAAGCTTTCTTT. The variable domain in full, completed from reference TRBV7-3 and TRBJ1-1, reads GAGVSQTPSNKVTEKGKYVELRCDPISGHTALYWYRQSLGQGPEFLIYFQGTGAADDSGLPNDRFFAVRPEGSVSTLKIQRTERGDSAVYLCASSLHRNTEAFFGQGTRLTVV.

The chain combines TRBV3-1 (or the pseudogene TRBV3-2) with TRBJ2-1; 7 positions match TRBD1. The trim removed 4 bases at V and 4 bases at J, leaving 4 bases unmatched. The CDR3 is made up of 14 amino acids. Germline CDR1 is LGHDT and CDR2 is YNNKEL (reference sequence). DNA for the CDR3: TGTGCCAGCAGCCTCCGGACAGGATACAATGAGCAGTTCTTC. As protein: CASSLRTGYNEQFF.

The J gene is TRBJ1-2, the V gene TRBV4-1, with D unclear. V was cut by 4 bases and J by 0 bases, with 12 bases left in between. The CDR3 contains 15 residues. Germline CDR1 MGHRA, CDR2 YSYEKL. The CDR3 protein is CASSPAKGANYGYTF. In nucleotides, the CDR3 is TGCGCCAGCAGCCCCGCTAAAGGTGCTAACTATGGCTACACCTTC.

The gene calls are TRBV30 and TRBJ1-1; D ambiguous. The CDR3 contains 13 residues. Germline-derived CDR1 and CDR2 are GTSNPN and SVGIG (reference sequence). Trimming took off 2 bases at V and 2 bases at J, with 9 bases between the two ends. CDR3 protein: CAWSQRVNTEAFF. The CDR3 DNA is TGTGCCTGGAGTCAAAGGGTTAACACTGAAGCTTTCTTT.

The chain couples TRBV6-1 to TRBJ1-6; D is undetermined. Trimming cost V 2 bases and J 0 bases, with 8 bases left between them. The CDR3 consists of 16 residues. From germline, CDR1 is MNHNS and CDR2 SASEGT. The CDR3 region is CASSELLNSYNSPLHF. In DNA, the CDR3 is TGTGCCAGCAGTGAACTGTTAAACTCCTATAATTCACCCCTCCACTTT.

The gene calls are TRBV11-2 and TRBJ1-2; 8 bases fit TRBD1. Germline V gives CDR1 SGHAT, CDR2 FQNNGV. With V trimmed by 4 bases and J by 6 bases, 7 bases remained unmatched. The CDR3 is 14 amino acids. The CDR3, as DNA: TGTGCCAGCAGCTCGGACAGGGCCTCCCATGGCTACACCTTC. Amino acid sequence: CASSSDRASHGYTF.

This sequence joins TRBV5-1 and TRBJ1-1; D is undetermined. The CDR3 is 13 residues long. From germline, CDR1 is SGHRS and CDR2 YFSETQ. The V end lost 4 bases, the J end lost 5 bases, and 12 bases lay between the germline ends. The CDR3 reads CASSQSPATEAFF. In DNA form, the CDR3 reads TGCGCCAGCAGCCAGAGCCCAGCAACTGAAGCTTTCTTT. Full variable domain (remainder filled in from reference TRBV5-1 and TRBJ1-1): KAGVTQTPRYLIKTRGQQVTLSCSPISGHRSVSWYQQTPGQGLQFLFEYFSETQRNKGNFPGRFSGRQFSNSRSEMNVSTLELGDSALYLCASSQSPATEAFFGQGTRLTVV.

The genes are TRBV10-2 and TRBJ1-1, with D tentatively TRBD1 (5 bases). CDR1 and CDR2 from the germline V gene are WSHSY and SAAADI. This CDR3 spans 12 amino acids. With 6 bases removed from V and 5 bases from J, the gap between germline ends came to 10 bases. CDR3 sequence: CASRAGRTEAFF. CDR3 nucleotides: TGCGCCAGCAGGGCAGGGCGAACTGAAGCTTTCTTT.

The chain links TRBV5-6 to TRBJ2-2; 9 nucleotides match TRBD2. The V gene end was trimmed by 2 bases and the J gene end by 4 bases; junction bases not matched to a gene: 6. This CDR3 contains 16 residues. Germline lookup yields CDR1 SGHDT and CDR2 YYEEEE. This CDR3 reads CASSFRSGGSTGELFF. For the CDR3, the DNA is TGTGCCAGCAGCTTTCGCAGCGGGGGGAGCACCGGGGAGCTGTTTTTT.

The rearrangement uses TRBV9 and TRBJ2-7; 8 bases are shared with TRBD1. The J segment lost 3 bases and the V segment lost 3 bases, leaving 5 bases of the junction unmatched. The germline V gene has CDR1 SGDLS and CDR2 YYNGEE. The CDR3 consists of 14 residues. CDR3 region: CASSALGTGYEQYF. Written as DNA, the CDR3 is TGTGCCAGCAGCGCCCTAGGGACAGGCTACGAGCAGTACTTC. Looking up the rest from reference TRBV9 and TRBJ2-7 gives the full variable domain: DSGVTQTPKHLITATGQRVTLRCSPRSGDLSVYWYQQSLDQGLQFLIQYYNGEERAKGNILERFSAQQFPDLHSELNLSSLELGDSALYFCASSALGTGYEQYFGPGTRLTVT.

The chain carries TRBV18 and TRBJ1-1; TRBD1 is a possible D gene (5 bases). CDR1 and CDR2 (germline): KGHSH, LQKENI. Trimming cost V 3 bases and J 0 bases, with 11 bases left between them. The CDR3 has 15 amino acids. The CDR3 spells CASSPRRALNTEAFF. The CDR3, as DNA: TGTGCCAGCTCACCGCGCAGGGCCCTGAACACTGAAGCTTTCTTT. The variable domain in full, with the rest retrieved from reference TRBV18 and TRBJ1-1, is NAGVMQNPRHLVRRRGQEARLRCSPMKGHSHVYWYRQLPEEGLKFMVYLQKENIIDESGMPKERFSAEFPKEGPSILRIQQVVRGDSAAYFCASSPRRALNTEAFFGQGTRLTVV.

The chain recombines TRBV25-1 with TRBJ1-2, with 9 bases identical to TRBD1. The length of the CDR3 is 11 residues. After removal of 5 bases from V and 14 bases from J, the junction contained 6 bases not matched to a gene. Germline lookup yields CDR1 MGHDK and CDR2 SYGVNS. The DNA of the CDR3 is TGTGCCAGCAGTATCGGGACAGGGCGAACCTTC. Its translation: CASSIGTGRTF.

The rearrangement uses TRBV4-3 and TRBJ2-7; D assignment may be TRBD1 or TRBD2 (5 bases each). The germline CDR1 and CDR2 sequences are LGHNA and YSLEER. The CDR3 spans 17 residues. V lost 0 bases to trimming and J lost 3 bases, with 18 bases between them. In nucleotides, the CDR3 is TGCGCCAGCAGCCAAGATGGAACGGGACGGTCTATCTACGAGCAGTACTTC. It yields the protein CASSQDGTGRSIYEQYF.

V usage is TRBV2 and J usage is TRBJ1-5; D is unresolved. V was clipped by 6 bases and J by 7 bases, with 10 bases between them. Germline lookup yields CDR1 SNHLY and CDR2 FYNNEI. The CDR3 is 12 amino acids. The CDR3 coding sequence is TGTGCCAGCAGAACAAGGAACCAGCCCCAGCATTTT. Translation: CASRTRNQPQHF.

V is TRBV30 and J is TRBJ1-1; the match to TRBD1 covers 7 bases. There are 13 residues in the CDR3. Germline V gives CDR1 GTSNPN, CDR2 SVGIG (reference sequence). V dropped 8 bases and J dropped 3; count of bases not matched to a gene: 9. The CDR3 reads CARMEGAHTEAFF. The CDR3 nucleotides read TGTGCCCGAATGGAGGGGGCGCACACTGAAGCTTTCTTT.

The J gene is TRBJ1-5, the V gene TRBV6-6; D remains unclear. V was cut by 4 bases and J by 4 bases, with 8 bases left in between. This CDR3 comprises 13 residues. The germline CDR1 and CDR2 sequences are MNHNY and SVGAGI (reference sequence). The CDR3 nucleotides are TGTGCCAGCAGTTGGGATCCTAATCAGCCCCAGCATTTT. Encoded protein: CASSWDPNQPQHF.

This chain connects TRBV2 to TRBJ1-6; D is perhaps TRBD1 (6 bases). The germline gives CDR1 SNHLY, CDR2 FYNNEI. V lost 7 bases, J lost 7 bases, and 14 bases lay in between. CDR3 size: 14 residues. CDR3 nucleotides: TGTGCCAGCACCATAGGTGGGGGCAATTCACCCCTCCACTTT. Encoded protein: CASTIGGGNSPLHF. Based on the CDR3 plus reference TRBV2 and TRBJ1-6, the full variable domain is EPEVTQTPSHQVTQMGQEVILRCVPISNHLYFYWYRQILGQKVEFLVSFYNNEISEKSEIFDDQFSVERPDGSNFTLKIRSTKLEDSAMYFCASTIGGGNSPLHFGNGTRLTVT.

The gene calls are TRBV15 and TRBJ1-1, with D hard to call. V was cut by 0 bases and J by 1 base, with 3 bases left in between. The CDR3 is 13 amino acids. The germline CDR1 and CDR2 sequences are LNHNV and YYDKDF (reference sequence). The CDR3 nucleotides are TGTGCCACCAGCAGAGATGGGAACACTGAAGCTTTCTTT. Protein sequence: CATSRDGNTEAFF. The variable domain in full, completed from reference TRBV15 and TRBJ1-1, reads DAMVIQNPRYQVTQFGKPVTLSCSQTLNHNVMYWYQQKSSQAPKLLFHYYDKDFNNEADTPDNFQSRRPNTSFCFLDIRSPGLGDTAMYLCATSRDGNTEAFFGQGTRLTVV.

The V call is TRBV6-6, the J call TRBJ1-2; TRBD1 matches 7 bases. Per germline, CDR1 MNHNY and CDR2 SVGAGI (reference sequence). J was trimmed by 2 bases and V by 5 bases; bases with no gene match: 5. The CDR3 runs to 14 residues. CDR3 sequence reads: CASSPWDRNYGYTF. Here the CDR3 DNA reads TGTGCCAGCAGTCCTTGGGACAGAAACTATGGCTACACCTTC.

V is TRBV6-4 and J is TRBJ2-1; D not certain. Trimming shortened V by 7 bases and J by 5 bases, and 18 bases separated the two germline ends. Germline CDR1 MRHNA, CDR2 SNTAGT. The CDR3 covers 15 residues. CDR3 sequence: CASISNCVLDNEQFF. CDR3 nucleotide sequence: TGTGCCAGCATTTCTAACTGCGTTCTGGACAATGAGCAGTTCTTC.

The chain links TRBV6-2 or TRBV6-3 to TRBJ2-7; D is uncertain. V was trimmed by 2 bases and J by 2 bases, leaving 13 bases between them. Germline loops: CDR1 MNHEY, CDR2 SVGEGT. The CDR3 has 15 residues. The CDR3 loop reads CASSYGNGPPYEQYF. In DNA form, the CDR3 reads TGTGCCAGCAGTTACGGGAACGGGCCGCCCTACGAGCAGTACTTC.